The following is a T cell receptor (beta chain) sequence with its context. Its cognate antigen is unknown. Trimming left V 6 bases short and J 4 bases short, with 5 bases between. Germline V gene sequence: CDR1 MNHNS, CDR2 SASEGT. This CDR3 has 11 residues. The data are from a study of vaccination and CD4 T cells after COVID-19. Across the whole study: In culture, cells were exposed to overlapping spike peptides from SARS-CoV-2, HCoV-NL63, HCoV-OC43 and HCoV-229E.

Treatment reported: approximately nine-day PBMC culture with coronavirus spike peptide pools or control peptides (ViraFEST assay). Antigen-specific T cell expansion with peptide pools preceded TCR sequencing in the ViraFEST approach. With about 9 days of culture completed, CD4+ T cells were isolated by negative selection. Researchers used the Oncomine TCR Beta short-read assay to sequence DNA from cultured CD4+ T cells. TCRdb re-called the PCR reads with MiXCR, one entry per CDR3 protein. The sample gives under 20,000 distinct CDR3 sequences, around 80% of which show up once; 15% to 20% is in the top ten.

Source: CD4+ T cells from blood, cultured in vitro, taken after SARS-CoV-2 vaccination. The J gene is TRBJ2-3, the V gene TRBV6-1; D unclear. The TCR sequence derives from a human donor who received a COVID-19 vaccine. The CDR3 nucleotides read TGTGCCAGCAGCCCGGCAGATACGCAGTATTTT. Amino acids: CASSPADTQYF.